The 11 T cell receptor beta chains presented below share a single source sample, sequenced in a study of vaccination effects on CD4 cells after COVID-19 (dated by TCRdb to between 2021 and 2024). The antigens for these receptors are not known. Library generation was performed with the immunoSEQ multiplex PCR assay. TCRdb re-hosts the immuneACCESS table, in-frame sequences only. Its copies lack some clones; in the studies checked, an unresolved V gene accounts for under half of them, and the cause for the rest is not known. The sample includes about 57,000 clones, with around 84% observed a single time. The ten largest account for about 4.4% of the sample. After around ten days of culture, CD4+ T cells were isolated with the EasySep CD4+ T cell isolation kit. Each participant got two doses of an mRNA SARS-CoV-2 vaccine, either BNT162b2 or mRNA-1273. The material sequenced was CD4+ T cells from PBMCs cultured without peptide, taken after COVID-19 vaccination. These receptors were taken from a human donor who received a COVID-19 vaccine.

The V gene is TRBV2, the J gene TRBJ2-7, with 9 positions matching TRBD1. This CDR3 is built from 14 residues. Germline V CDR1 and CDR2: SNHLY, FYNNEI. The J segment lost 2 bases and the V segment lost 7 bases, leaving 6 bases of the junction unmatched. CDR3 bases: TGTGCCAGCACACCGGGACAGGGAACCTACGAGCAGTACTTC. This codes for CASTPGQGTYEQYF.

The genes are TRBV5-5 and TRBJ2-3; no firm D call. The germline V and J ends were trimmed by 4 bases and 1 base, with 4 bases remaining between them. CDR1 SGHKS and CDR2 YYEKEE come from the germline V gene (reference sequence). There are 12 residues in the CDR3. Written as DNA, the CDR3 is TGTGCCAGCAGCACCGGCACAGATACGCAGTATTTT. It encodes CASSTGTDTQYF.

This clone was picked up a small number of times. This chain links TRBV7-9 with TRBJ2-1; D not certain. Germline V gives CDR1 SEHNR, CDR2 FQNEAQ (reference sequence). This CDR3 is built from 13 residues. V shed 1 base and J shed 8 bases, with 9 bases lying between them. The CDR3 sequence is CASSLETPYEQFF. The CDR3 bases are TGTGCCAGCAGCTTAGAGACTCCTTATGAGCAGTTCTTC. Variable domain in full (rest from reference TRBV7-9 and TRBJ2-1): DTGVSQNPRHKITKRGQNVTFRCDPISEHNRLYWYRQTLGQGPEFLTYFQNEAQLEKSRLLSDRFSAERPKGSFSTLEIQRTEQGDSAMYLCASSLETPYEQFFGPGTRLTVL.

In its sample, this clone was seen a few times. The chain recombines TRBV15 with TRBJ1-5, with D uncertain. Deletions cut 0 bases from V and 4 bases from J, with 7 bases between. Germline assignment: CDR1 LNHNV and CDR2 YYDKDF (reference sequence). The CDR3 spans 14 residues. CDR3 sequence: CATSRDTPNQPQHF. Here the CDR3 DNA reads TGTGCCACCAGCAGAGATACGCCAAATCAGCCCCAGCATTTT.

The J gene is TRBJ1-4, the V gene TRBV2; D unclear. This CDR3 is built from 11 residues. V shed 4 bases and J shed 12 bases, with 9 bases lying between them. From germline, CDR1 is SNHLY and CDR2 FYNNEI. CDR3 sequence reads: CASSGEIELFF. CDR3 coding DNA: TGTGCCAGCAGTGGAGAGATTGAACTGTTTTTT.

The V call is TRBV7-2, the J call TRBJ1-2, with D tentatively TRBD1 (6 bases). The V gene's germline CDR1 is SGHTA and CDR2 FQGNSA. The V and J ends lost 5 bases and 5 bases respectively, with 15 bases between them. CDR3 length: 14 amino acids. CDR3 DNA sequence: TGTGCCAGCAGCCGGACAGAGGGTGGGTATGGCTACACCTTC. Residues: CASSRTEGGYGYTF.

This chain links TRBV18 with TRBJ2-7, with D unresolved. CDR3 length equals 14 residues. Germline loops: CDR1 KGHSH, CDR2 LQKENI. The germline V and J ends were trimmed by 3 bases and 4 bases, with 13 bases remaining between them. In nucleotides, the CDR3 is TGTGCCAGCTCACCCCGCCCCCGCTCTTACGAGCAGTACTTC. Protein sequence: CASSPRPRSYEQYF. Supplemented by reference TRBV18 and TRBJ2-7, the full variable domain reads NAGVMQNPRHLVRRRGQEARLRCSPMKGHSHVYWYRQLPEEGLKFMVYLQKENIIDESGMPKERFSAEFPKEGPSILRIQQVVRGDSAAYFCASSPRPRSYEQYFGPGTRLTVT.

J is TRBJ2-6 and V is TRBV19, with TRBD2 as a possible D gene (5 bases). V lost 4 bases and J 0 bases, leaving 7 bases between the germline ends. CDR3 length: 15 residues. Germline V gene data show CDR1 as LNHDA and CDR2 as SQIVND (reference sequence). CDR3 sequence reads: CASSTSRSGANVLTF. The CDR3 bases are TGTGCCAGTAGTACTAGCCGCTCTGGGGCCAACGTCCTGACTTTC.

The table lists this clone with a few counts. The CDR3 region is CASSQGQGSPLHF. In DNA form, the CDR3 reads TGTGCCAGCAGTCAGGGTCAGGGTTCACCCCTCCACTTT. The chain is built from TRBV6-2 or TRBV6-3 and TRBJ1-6; D possibly corresponds to TRBD1 (5 bases). This CDR3 has 13 residues. Germline CDR1 is MNHEY and CDR2 is SVGEGT. V lost 5 bases to trimming and J lost 9 bases, with 11 bases between them.

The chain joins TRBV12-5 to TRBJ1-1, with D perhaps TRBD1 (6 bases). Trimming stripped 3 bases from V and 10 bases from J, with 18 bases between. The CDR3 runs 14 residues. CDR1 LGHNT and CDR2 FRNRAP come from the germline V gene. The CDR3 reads CASGFGGGQSGAFF. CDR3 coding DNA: TGTGCTAGTGGTTTTGGAGGCGGACAGAGTGGAGCTTTCTTT.

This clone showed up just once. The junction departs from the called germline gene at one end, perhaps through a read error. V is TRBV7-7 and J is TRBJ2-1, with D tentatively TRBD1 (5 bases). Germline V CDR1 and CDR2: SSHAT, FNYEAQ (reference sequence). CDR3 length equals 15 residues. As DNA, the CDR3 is TGTGCTAGCAGCTTAGATGGGGCACGTAACAATGAGCAGTTCTTC. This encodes CASSLDGARNNEQFF. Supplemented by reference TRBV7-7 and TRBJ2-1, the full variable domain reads GAGVSQSPRYKVTKRGQDVTLRCDPISSHATLYWYQQALGQGPEFLTYFNYEAQPDKSGLPSDRFSAERPEGSISTLTIQRTEQRDSAMYRCASSLDGARNNEQFFGPGTRLTVL.